This T cell receptor beta chain is from a study of Ad26.COV2.S vaccination and SARS-CoV-2 variants. The wider study: Intramuscular Ad26.COV2.S at 5x10^10 or 1x10^11 viral particles.

Regarding this clone: Its target is not known.

The treatment was: about 20 received Ad26.COV2.S at low or high dose, single or two shots; a few received placebo; per-sample allocation not given. It was on day 63 after the first vaccine or placebo injection that samples were taken. Expression of Wuhan-strain SARS-CoV-2 spike came from the Ad26 vector that formed the vaccine. The CDR3 consists of 16 residues. With 2 bases removed from V and 5 bases from J, the gap between germline ends came to 16 bases. The germline V gene has CDR1 SGDLS and CDR2 YYNGEE. Generated by immunoSEQ multiplex PCR, the TCRdb table keeps only in-frame clones and is missing some. The sample shows hundreds of thousands of clones, roughly four fifths of them seen only once. Study results and limitations: Vaccine recipients showed a spike-specific TCR breadth that was higher than in placebo recipients. Spike-specific CD8+ and CD4+ T cell responses reportedly showed substantial breadth after vaccination.

Specimen: peripheral blood, collected in a trial of Ad26.COV2.S vaccine versus placebo. The TCR sequence derives from a person aged 18-65 years who received the Ad26.COV2.S COVID-19 vaccine or a placebo. The V and J genes are TRBV9 and TRBJ2-2; possible D gene TRBD2, 6 bases. The CDR3 protein is CASSVRGAGMTGELFF. Here the CDR3 DNA reads TGTGCCAGCAGCGTCCGCGGGGCAGGGATGACCGGGGAGCTGTTTTTT.